The clone carrying this TCR beta chain has just one count. This sample is drawn from a study of blood T cell repertoires in COVID-19. The overall study: Specimens from acute and convalescent COVID-19 originated in the United States, Italy and Spain. From T cells, B-cell-depleted T cells, or PBMCs came the material, which was cDNA or gDNA.

Authors' data handling: Cell counts per sample came from amplifying reference gene primers. Sequencing was performed with immunoSEQ multiplex PCR; in TCRdb, only in-frame clones are kept and a portion is missing. The V and J calls and clone size were taken over from that table, and D and trimming were inferred from the DNA. The repertoire holds some 200,000 clones, with approximately 87% as singletons. CDR3 length: 13 residues. Trimming removed 5 bases at V and 4 bases at J, with 11 bases between. CDR1 is SGHAT and CDR2 is FQNNGV in the germline V gene. The sample taken for sequencing was peripheral blood. The source of this sequence is a woman between 45 and 65 years old with acute or convalescent COVID-19. The gene calls are TRBV11-2 and TRBJ1-2; D unresolved. This CDR3 is CASSPPVRYGYTF. The CDR3 DNA sequence: TGTGCCAGCAGCCCGCCGGTCCGCTATGGCTACACCTTC. The whole variable domain, remainder taken from reference TRBV11-2 and TRBJ1-2, is EAGVAQSPRYKIIEKRQSVAFWCNPISGHATLYWYQQILGQGPKLLIQFQNNGVVDDSQLPKDRFSAERLKGVDSTLKIQPAKLEDSAVYLCASSPPVRYGYTFGSGTRLTVV.